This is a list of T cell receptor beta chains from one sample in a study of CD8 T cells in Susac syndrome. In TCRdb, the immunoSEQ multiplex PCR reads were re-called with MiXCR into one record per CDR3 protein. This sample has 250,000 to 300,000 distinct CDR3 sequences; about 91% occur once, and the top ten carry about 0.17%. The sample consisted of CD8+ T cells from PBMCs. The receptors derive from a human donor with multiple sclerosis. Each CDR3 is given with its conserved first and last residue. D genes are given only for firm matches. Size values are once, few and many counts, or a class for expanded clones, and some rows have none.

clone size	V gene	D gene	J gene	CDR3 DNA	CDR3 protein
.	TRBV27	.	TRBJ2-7	TGTGCCGTCGGGGCGGGCTACGAGCAGTACTTC	CAVGAGYEQYF
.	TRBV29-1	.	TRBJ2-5	TGCAGCGTTGGTCAGGGAGCCGAGACCCAGTACTTC	CSVGQGAETQYF
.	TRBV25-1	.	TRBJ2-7	TGTGCCAGCAGTGAGCCCCAGGGATACGAGCAGTACTTC	CASSEPQGYEQYF
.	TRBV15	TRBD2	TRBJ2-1	TGTGCCACCAGGTTAGCGGGGTACAATGAGCAGTTCTTC	CATRLAGYNEQFF
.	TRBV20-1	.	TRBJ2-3	TGCAGTGCGGGGGGCGAACGGGAGAAAGATACGCAGTATTTT	CSAGGEREKDTQYF
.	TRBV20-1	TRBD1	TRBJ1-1	TGCAGTGCATTCCTCCCCTGGACAGGGGTACTTCTCCCGGTTCTGAGCACTGAAGCTTTCTTT	CSAFLPWTGVLLPVLSTEAFF
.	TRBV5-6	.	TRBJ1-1	TGTGCCAGCAGCGCACTGAGGGGTTGGACTGAAGCTTTCTTT	CASSALRGWTEAFF
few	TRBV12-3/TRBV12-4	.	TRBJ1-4	TGTGCCAGCAGTTTAGCGACAGAGACTAATGAAAAACTGTTTTTT	CASSLATETNEKLFF
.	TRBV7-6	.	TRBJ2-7	TGTGCCAGCAGCGAGAGCAAGGGGGGACTCTACGAGCAGTACTTC	CASSESKGGLYEQYF
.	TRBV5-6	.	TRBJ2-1	TGTGCCAGCAGCTATGGGTCTTTATTCAATGAGCAGTTCTTC	CASSYGSLFNEQFF
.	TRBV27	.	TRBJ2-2	TGTGCCAGCAGTTTAATGGGTTCCGGGGAGCTGTTTTTT	CASSLMGSGELFF
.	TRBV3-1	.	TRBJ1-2	TGTGCCAGCAGCCACAGGTCAAACTATGGCTACACCTTC	CASSHRSNYGYTF
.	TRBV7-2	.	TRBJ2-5	TGTGCCAGCAGCTTAGCGGCGCTCCCTCAGGAGACCCAGTACTTC	CASSLAALPQETQYF
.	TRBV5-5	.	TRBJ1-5	TGTGCCAGCAGCTTGAGTCTGACAGCAGAAGGTGGACAGCCCCAGCATTTT	CASSLSLTAEGGQPQHF
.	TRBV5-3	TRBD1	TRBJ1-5	TGTGCCAGAAGCTCACAGGGGGCGTTTGATAGCAATCAGCCCCAGCATTTT	CARSSQGAFDSNQPQHF
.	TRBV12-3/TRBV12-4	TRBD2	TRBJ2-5	TGTGCCAGCAGCCGAACGGGGCTAGCGGGAGGATGGGAAGAGACCCAGTACTTC	CASSRTGLAGGWEETQYF
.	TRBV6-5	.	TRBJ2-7	TGTGCCAGCGGACTCGGCCACAGGGGAGGGGAGCAGTACTTC	CASGLGHRGGEQYF
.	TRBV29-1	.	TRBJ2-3	TGCAGCGTTGAAGACTCCCTTAAGGGGGAGCGTACAGATACGCAGTATTTT	CSVEDSLKGERTDTQYF
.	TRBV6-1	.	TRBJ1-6	TGTGCCAGCAGTGACCCGAGCTCCTATAATTCACCCCTCCACTTT	CASSDPSSYNSPLHF
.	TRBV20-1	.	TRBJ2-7	TGCAGTGCCAGGGGCGGACTAGCCTACGAGCAGTACTTC	CSARGGLAYEQYF
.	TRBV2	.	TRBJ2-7	TGTGCCACCTCCGTCCAGTTCGCCTACGAGCAGTACTTC	CATSVQFAYEQYF
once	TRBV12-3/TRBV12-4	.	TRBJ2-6	TGTGCCAGCAGCCACTACGGGACTCCCTTCTCTGGGGCCAACGTCCTGACTTTC	CASSHYGTPFSGANVLTF
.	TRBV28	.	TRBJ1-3	TGTGCCAGCAGGCTCGGGGTGCCCTCTGGAAACACCATATATTTT	CASRLGVPSGNTIYF
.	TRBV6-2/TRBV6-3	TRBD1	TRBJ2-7	TGTGCCACCACTAGTTACCAAGGACAGGGGAGATTCTACGAGCAGTACTTC	CATTSYQGQGRFYEQYF